This T cell receptor beta chain originates from a study of T cell changes during pregnancy in multiple sclerosis. Worth noting for this clone: The sample has other DNA sequences that encode this CDR3 too.

V trimming: 5 bases; J trimming: 3 bases; junction bases outside the gene matches: 4. CDR1 LNHDA and CDR2 SQIVND come from the germline V gene (reference sequence). The CDR3 runs 14 residues. Method: immunoSEQ multiplex PCR; TCRdb's copy keeps in-frame clones and lacks some. The sample has about 80,000 clones, about 92% seen once. The source was peripheral blood, collected before pregnancy. The chain couples TRBV19 to TRBJ2-7, with 10 bases fitting TRBD1. The source is a female donor with multiple sclerosis, enrolled in a pregnancy study. CDR3 sequence (DNA): TGTGCCAGTAGTGACAGGGGGCAAAGCTACGAGCAGTACTTC. This sequence encodes CASSDRGQSYEQYF.